These T cell receptor beta chains were read from a single sample in a study of cytomegalovirus exposure and HLA in healthy donors. Assay used: immunoSEQ multiplex PCR; TCRdb lists only in-frame clones, some missing. The sample records fewer than 150,000 clones, over 70% being singletons. The sequenced material came from PBMCs. These receptors came from a male donor in good health and CMV-seronegative. Both conserved end residues are part of each CDR3. D genes are given only for firm matches. A row's size may be missing; if present it is once, few, many or a size class.

J gene | clone size | D gene | V gene | CDR3 protein | CDR3 DNA
TRBJ2-7 | once | - | TRBV4-1 | CASSRAPEVSEQYF | TGCGCCAGCAGCCGGGCTCCGGAGGTGTCCGAGCAGTACTTC
TRBJ2-1 | - | TRBD2 | TRBV6-6 | CASRRTLAGSLEQFF | TGTGCCAGCAGACGAACACTAGCGGGGTCGCTTGAGCAGTTCTTC
TRBJ1-6 | few | - | TRBV19 | CASSNSHLDSPLHF | TGTGCCAGTAGCAACTCGCATCTGGATTCACCCCTCCACTTT
TRBJ2-7 | - | TRBD1 | TRBV4-1 | CASSQKLTGGYEQYF | TGCGCCAGCAGCCAAAAACTGACAGGGGGTTACGAGCAGTACTTC
TRBJ2-3 | - | TRBD1 | TRBV5-5 | CASSGLLGQESTDTQYF | TGTGCCAGCAGCGGACTATTGGGACAGGAAAGCACAGATACGCAGTATTTT
TRBJ1-1 | - | - | TRBV30 | CAWSGRAGGAFF | TGTGCCTGGAGCGGCAGGGCGGGGGGGGCTTTCTTT
TRBJ2-5 | few | - | TRBV7-8 | CASSLGRVQETQYF | TGTGCCAGCAGCTTAGGGAGGGTCCAAGAGACCCAGTACTTC
TRBJ2-4 | - | - | TRBV25-1 | CASSVAGTQRHIQYF | TGTGCCAGCAGTGTCGCCGGGACTCAAAGGCACATTCAGTACTTC
TRBJ1-2 | - | - | TRBV20-1 | CSVTGSYGYTF | TGCAGTGTTACAGGGAGCTATGGCTACACCTTC
TRBJ1-1 | - | TRBD1 | TRBV7-9 | CASSLEPRGLHRVEAFF | TGTGCCAGCAGCTTAGAGCCCAGGGGGCTTCATCGGGTTGAAGCTTTCTTT
TRBJ1-1 | - | - | TRBV7-9 | CASSCLERGGRNTEAFF | TGTGCCAGCAGCTGCCTTGAGAGGGGAGGGCGGAACACTGAAGCTTTCTTT
TRBJ1-4 | few | - | TRBV6-1 | CASSDGGKLFF | TGTGCCAGCAGTGATGGAGGAAAACTGTTTTTT
TRBJ2-3 | - | - | TRBV5-1 | CASTLGARSTDTQYF | TGCGCCAGCACCCTGGGAGCCAGAAGCACAGATACGCAGTATTTT
TRBJ2-2 | - | TRBD1 | TRBV27 | CASSRRQGTNTGELFF | TGTGCCAGCAGCCGCCGACAGGGGACCAACACCGGGGAGCTGTTTTTT
TRBJ2-3 | - | - | TRBV5-5 | CASSSRQITDTQYF | TGTGCCAGCAGCTCGCGACAAATCACAGATACGCAGTATTTT
TRBJ1-5 | - | - | TRBV27 | CASSLSASSNQPQHF | TGTGCCAGCAGTTTGTCAGCGAGTAGCAATCAGCCCCAGCATTTT
TRBJ2-1 | - | - | TRBV15 | CATSRAPGVNNEQFF | TGTGCCACCAGCAGAGCCCCGGGGGTGAACAATGAGCAGTTCTTC
TRBJ2-5 | - | - | TRBV28 | CASSSGSSETQYF | TGTGCCAGCAGTTCGGGGTCCAGCGAGACCCAGTACTTC
TRBJ2-7 | - | TRBD1 | TRBV6-5 | CASSDRGPPYEQYF | TGTGCCAGCAGTGACAGGGGGCCCCCTTACGAGCAGTACTTC
TRBJ1-1 | - | - | TRBV10-3 | CAISEGGGVAEAFF | TGTGCCATCAGTGAAGGCGGTGGAGTCGCTGAAGCTTTCTTT
TRBJ2-7 | - | TRBD2 | TRBV11-2 | CASSLSQIAGASYEQYF | TGTGCCAGCAGCTTATCCCAAATAGCGGGGGCCTCCTACGAGCAGTACTTC
TRBJ2-6 | - | - | TRBV5-6 | CASSLGAGLSGANVLTF | TGTGCCAGCAGCTTGGGGGCAGGGCTCTCTGGGGCCAACGTCCTGACTTTC
TRBJ2-1 | - | - | TRBV11-3 | CASSSTENEQFF | TGTGCCAGCAGCTCGACAGAGAATGAGCAGTTCTTC
TRBJ2-7 | once | - | TRBV28 | CASASRVSYEQYF | TGTGCCAGCGCCTCCAGGGTTTCCTACGAGCAGTACTTC
TRBJ2-3 | - | TRBD1 | TRBV5-1 | CASSWGQGRTDTQYF | TGCGCCAGCAGCTGGGGACAGGGGCGCACAGATACGCAGTATTTT
TRBJ2-3 | few | - | TRBV6-5 | CASSSRGADTQYF | TGTGCCAGCAGTTCTAGGGGCGCAGATACGCAGTATTTT
TRBJ1-2 | - | - | TRBV5-1 | CASSSPDGMGYTF | TGCGCCAGCAGCTCCCCCGACGGGATGGGCTACACCTTC
TRBJ2-3 | - | TRBD2 | TRBV28 | CASSFPGLGGDTQYF | TGTGCCAGCAGTTTCCCGGGACTAGGGGGAGATACGCAGTATTTT
TRBJ1-4 | - | - | TRBV7-9 | CSSSLGGQREIF | TGTTCCAGCAGCCTTGGAGGGCAGCGGGAAATTTTT
TRBJ1-5 | - | TRBD1 | TRBV2 | CASSEDRGGQPQHF | TGTGCCAGCAGCGAGGACAGGGGAGGTCAGCCCCAGCATTTT
TRBJ1-2 | - | - | TRBV7-2 | CASSPQRGGYGYTF | TGTGCCAGCAGCCCCCAGCGTGGCGGCTATGGCTACACCTTC